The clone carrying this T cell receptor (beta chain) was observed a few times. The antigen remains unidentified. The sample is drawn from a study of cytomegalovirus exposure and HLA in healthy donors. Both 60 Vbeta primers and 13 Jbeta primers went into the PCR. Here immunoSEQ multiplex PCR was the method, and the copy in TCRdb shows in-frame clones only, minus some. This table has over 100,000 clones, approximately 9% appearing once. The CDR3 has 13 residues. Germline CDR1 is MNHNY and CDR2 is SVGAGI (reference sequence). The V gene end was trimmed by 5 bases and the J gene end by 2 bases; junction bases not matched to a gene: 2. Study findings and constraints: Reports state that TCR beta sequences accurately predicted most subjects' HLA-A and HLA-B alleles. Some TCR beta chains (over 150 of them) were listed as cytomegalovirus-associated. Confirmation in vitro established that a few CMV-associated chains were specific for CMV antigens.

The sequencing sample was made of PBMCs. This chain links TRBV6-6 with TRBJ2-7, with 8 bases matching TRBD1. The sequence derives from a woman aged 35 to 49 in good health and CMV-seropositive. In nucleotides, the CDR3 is TGTGCCAGCAGTGCAGGGGGCCCCTACGAGCAGTACTTC. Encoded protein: CASSAGGPYEQYF.